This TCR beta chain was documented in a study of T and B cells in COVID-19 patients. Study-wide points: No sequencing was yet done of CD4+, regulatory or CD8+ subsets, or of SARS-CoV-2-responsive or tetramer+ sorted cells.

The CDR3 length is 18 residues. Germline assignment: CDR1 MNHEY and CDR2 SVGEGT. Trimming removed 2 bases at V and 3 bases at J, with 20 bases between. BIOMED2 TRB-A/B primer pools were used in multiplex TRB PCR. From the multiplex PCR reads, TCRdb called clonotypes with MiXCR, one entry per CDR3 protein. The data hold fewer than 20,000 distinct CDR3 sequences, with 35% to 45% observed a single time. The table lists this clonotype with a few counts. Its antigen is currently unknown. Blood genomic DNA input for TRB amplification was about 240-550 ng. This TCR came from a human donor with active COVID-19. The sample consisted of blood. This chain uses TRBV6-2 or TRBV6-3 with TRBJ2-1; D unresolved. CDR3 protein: CASSYANSLLKHYNEQFF. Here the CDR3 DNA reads TGTGCCAGCAGTTACGCCAACAGTCTCCTCAAGCACTACAATGAGCAGTTCTTC.